The source of this TCR beta chain is a study of identical twins. Whole-study results and caveats: Models underestimated out-of-frame TCR alpha sharing in monozygotic twins.

Germline CDR1 reads SQVTM; CDR2 reads ANQGSEA. The V and J ends lost 3 bases and 7 bases respectively, with 6 bases between them. The CDR3 runs 10 residues. TCRdb reprocessed the 5' RACE reads with MiXCR, giving one entry per CDR3 protein. The table lists roughly 540,000 distinct CDR3 sequences, roughly a fifth of them singletons. This clonotype was observed a handful of times. The antigen is unknown. The sample was also linked to a second study, of T cells expressing NK-cell markers.

What was sequenced was CD4+ T cells sorted from blood. The chain has TRBV29-1 and TRBJ2-5, with D unclear. The receptor was derived from a woman aged 18-29 years in good health. The CDR3 sequence is CSVELVTQYF. The CDR3 nucleotides are TGCAGCGTTGAGTTGGTGACCCAGTACTTC.